The sequence of this T cell receptor beta chain was determined in a study of T cell repertoires in MIS-A myocarditis. This CDR3 is built from 15 residues. The V gene's germline CDR1 is KGHSH and CDR2 LQKENI. Deletions cut 4 bases from V and 3 bases from J, with 16 bases between. Profiled with immunoSEQ multiplex PCR; TCRdb holds only in-frame clones, not every one. The table has 15,000 or so clones, about 74% seen once. V and J are TRBV18 and TRBJ2-7, with D maybe TRBD2 (7 bases). The sample taken for sequencing was left ventricle heart tissue obtained at autopsy. This receptor was identified in a man aged 18 to 30 with fulminant myocarditis from multisystem inflammatory syndrome in adults (MIS-A) after COVID-19. CDR3 region: CASSLQRGGGYEQYF. The CDR3 DNA reads TGTGCCAGCTCACTCCAACGAGGGGGGGGCTACGAGCAGTACTTC.